Reported below is one T cell receptor (beta chain). The antigen is undetermined. This specimen belongs to a study of cytomegalovirus exposure and HLA in healthy donors. Findings of the study overall: Most TCRs appeared rarely, but some public TCRs recurred in many donors. V- and J-gene trimming in TCR beta was tied to a missense DCLRE1C variant by an analysis performed later. The only immune exposure information that was available was CMV serostatus.

It was with 60 Vbeta and 13 Jbeta primers that the PCR ran. Sequencing was performed with immunoSEQ multiplex PCR; in TCRdb, only in-frame clones are kept and a portion is missing. The repertoire has some 180,000 clones, about 88% of them found once; the top ten carry around 2.5%. The sample consisted of PBMCs. The receptor was isolated from a man aged 30 to 39 in good health and CMV-seropositive.

The DNA for the CDR3 is TGTGCCAGTAGTAGCGGGGGAGCAACTAATGAAAAACTGTTTTTT. Protein sequence: CASSSGGATNEKLFF. The rearrangement uses TRBV19 and TRBJ1-4, with D maybe TRBD1 (5 bases). The CDR3 sequence is 15 residues long. Per the germline V gene, CDR1 is LNHDA and CDR2 is SQIVND (reference sequence). Trimming took off 4 bases at V and 0 bases at J, with 9 bases between the two ends.